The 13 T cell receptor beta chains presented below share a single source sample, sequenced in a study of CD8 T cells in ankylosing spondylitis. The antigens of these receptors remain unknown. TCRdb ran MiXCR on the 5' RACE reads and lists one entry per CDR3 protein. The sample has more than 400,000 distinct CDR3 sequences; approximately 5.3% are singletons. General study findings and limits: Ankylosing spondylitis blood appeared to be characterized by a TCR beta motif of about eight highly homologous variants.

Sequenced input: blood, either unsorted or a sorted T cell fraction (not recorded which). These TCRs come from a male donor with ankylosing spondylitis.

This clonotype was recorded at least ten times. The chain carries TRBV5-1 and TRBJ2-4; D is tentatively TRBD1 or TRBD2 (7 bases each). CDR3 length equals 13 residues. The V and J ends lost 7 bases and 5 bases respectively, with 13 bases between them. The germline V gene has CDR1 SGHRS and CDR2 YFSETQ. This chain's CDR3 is CASRGDSQNIQYF. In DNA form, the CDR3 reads TGCGCCAGCCGGGGGGACAGCCAAAACATTCAGTACTTC.

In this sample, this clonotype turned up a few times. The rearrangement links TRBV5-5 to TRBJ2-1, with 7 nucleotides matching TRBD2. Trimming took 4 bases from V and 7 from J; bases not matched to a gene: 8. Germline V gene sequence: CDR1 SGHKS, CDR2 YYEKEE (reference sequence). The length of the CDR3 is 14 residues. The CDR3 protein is CASSPRDYGNEQFF. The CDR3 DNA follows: TGTGCCAGCAGCCCCCGGGACTATGGGAATGAGCAGTTCTTC.

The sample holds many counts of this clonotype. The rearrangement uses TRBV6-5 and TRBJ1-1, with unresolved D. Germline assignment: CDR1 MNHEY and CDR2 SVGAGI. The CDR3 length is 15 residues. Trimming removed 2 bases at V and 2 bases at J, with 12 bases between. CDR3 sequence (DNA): TGTGCCAGCAGTTACAGCGGGAACATCAACACTGAAGCTTTCTTT. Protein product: CASSYSGNINTEAFF.

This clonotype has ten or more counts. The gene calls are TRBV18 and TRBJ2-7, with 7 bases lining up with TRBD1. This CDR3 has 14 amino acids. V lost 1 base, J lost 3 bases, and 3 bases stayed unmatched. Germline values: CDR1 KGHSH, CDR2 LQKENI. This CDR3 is CASSPLTGNYEQYF. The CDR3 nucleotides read TGTGCCAGCTCACCACTGACAGGGAACTACGAGCAGTACTTC.

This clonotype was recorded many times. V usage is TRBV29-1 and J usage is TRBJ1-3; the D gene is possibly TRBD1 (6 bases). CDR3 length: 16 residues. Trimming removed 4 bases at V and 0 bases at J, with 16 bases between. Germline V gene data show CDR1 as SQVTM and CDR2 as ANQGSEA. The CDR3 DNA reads TGCAGCGTTGGGGGGCTGGGGACGAGCTCTGGAAACACCATATATTTT. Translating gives CSVGGLGTSSGNTIYF.

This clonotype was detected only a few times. The DNA of the CDR3 is TGCGCCAGCAGCTACAGGACAGGTCGTCAAGAGACCCAGTACTTC. This translates into CASSYRTGRQETQYF. The chain recombines TRBV5-1 with TRBJ2-5, with 7 nucleotides matching TRBD1. This CDR3 spans 15 amino acids. Trimming took 3 bases from V and 2 from J; bases not matched to a gene: 7. Germline V CDR1 and CDR2: SGHRS, YFSETQ. The full variable domain, with the rest looked up from reference TRBV5-1 and TRBJ2-5, is KAGVTQTPRYLIKTRGQQVTLSCSPISGHRSVSWYQQTPGQGLQFLFEYFSETQRNKGNFPGRFSGRQFSNSRSEMNVSTLELGDSALYLCASSYRTGRQETQYFGPGTRLLVL.

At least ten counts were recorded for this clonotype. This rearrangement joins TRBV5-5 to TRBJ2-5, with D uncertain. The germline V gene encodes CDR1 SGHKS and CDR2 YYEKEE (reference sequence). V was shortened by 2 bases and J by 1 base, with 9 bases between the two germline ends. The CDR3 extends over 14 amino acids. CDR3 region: CASSFLWGQETQYF. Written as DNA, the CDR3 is TGTGCCAGCAGCTTCTTGTGGGGCCAAGAGACCCAGTACTTC.

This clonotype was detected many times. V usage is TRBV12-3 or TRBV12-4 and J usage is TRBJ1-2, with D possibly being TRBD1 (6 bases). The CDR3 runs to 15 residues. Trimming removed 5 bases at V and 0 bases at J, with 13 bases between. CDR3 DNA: TGTGCCAGCAGTAAGGACAGTCGAGCTAACTATGGCTACACCTTC. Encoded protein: CASSKDSRANYGYTF.

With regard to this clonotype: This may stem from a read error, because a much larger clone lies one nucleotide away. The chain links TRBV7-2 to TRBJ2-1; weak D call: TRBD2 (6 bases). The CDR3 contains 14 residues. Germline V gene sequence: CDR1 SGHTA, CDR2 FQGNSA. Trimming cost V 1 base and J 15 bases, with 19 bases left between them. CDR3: CASSLGGGMGIGFF. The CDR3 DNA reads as TGTGCCAGCAGCTTAGGAGGCGGGATGGGCATCGGGTTCTTC.

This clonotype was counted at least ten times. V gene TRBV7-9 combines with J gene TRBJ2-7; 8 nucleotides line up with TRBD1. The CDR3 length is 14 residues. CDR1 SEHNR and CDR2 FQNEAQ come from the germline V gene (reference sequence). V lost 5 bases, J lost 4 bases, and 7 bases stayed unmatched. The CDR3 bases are TGTGCCAGCAGCCTAGGGACAGGATGGTACGAGCAGTACTTC. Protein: CASSLGTGWYEQYF.

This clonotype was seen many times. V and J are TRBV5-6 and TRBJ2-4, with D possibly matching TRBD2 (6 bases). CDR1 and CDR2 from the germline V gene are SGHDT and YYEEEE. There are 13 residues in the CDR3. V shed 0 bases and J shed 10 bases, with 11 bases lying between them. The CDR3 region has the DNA TGTGCCAGCAGCTTGGGGAGGGTGAATATTCAGTACTTC. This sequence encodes CASSLGRVNIQYF.

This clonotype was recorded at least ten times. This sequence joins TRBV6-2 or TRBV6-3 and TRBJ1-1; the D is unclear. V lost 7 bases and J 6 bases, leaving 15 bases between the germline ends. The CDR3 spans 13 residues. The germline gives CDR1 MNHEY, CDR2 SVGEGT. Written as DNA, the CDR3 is TGTGCCAGCATCGACCCTCAGCGCGCTGAAGCTTTCTTT. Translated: CASIDPQRAEAFF.

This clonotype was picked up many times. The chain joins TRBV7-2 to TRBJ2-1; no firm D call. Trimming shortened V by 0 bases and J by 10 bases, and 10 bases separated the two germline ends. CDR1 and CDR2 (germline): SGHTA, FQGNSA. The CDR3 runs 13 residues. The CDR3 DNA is TGTGCCAGCAGCTTAGCGCTTCGTGGAGAGCAGTTCTTC. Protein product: CASSLALRGEQFF.